This TCR beta chain derives from a study of OX40 agonist ivuxolimab in advanced cancers. Whole-study findings and limits: On average, CD8+ T cells had more expanded clones than CD4+.

Produced via immunoSEQ multiplex PCR; TCRdb's table is partial and in-frame only. The table lists nearly 11,000 clones, 86% of them singletons, with about 28% in the top ten. Points on this clone: The antigen remains undetermined.

Source: CD4+ or CD8+ T cells sorted from blood, taken in a trial of the OX40 agonist ivuxolimab. The receptor's source is an adult with an advanced solid tumor such as melanoma, head and neck, liver or kidney cancer.

The CDR3 DNA follows: TGTGCCAGCAGCCGAAGACAGGGAGGCAATCAGCCCCAGCATTTT. It codes for CASSRRQGGNQPQHF. The rearrangement links TRBV27 to TRBJ1-5, with 7 nucleotides matching TRBD1. Per the germline V gene, CDR1 is MNHEY and CDR2 is SMNVEV (reference sequence). The J segment lost 2 bases and the V segment lost 6 bases, leaving 7 bases of the junction unmatched. The CDR3 contains 15 residues.